The TCR beta chain described here comes from a study of T cells after yellow fever vaccination. Study at large: Low-cell-number fractions were prepared with SMART-Seq v4 Ultra Low Input. Study-level results: Boosting was followed by the reappearance of most primary-vaccination clones (around 95% CD4, about 89% CD8). It was a weaker secondary response, yet one that peaked faster, at day 5 versus 15.

This CDR3 spans 12 amino acids. The germline gives CDR1 SQVTM, CDR2 ANQGSEA. V was pared by 5 bases and J by 4 bases, with 11 bases between. TCRdb passed the 5' RACE reads through MiXCR, listing each CDR3 protein once. The repertoire holds a few hundred thousand distinct CDR3 sequences, with roughly 3.9% as singletons. This clonotype has just a few counts. The antigen remains unidentified. The clonotype originates from a man younger than 35 who received the YFV17D yellow fever vaccine. V is TRBV29-1 and J is TRBJ2-5; possible D gene TRBD2, 5 bases. Sequenced material: PBMCs, taken 5 days after the yellow fever booster vaccination. CDR3 sequence reads: CSVTRVRETQYF. In DNA form, the CDR3 reads TGCAGCGTTACGAGGGTGAGAGAGACCCAGTACTTC. The variable domain in full, completed from reference TRBV29-1 and TRBJ2-5, reads SAVISQKPSRDICQRGTSLTIQCQVDSQVTMMFWYRQQPGQSLTLIATANQGSEATYESGFVIDKFPISRPNLTFSTLTVSNMSPEDSSIYLCSVTRVRETQYFGPGTRLLVL.